Below, one TCR beta chain is given with its context. The protocol was immunoSEQ multiplex PCR, while the TCRdb copy is restricted to in-frame clones and leaves out a portion. Of under 100,000 clones listed, around 90% are singletons. These data belong to a study of OX40 agonist ivuxolimab in advanced cancers. The CDR3 runs to 15 residues. Germline V lookup: CDR1 GTSNPN, CDR2 SVGIG (reference sequence). The germline V and J ends were trimmed by 0 bases and 6 bases, with 12 bases remaining between them. The clonotype originates from an adult with an advanced solid tumor such as melanoma, head and neck, liver or kidney cancer. Sequencing was performed on CD4+ or CD8+ T cells sorted from blood, taken in a trial of the OX40 agonist ivuxolimab. V is TRBV30 and J is TRBJ1-6, with D uncertain. The CDR3 reads CAWSVRGGINSPLHF. The DNA of the CDR3 is TGTGCCTGGAGTGTACGAGGCGGAATTAATTCACCCCTCCACTTT. Full variable domain (outside the CDR3, taken from reference TRBV30 and TRBJ1-6): SQTIHQWPATLVQPVGSPLSLECTVEGTSNPNLYWYRQAAGRGLQLLFYSVGIGQISSEVPQNLSASRPQDRQFILSSKKLLLSDSGFYLCAWSVRGGINSPLHFGNGTRLTVT.